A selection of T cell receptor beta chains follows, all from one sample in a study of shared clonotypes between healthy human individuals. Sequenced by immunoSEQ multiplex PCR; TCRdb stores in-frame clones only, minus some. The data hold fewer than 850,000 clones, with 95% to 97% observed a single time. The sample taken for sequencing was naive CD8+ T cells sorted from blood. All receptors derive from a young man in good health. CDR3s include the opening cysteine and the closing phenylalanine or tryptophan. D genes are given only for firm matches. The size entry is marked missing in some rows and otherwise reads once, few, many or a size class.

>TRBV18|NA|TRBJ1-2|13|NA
CASSPPTDYGYTF
TGTGCCAGCTCACCACCCACAGATTATGGCTACACCTTC
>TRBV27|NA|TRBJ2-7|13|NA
CASSLYQAYEQYF
TGTGCCAGCAGTTTATACCAGGCCTACGAGCAGTACTTC
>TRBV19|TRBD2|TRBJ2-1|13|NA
CASNLAGYNEQFF
TGTGCCAGTAATTTAGCGGGCTACAATGAGCAGTTCTTC
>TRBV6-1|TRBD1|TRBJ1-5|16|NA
CASSEPGQGWNQPQHF
TGTGCCAGCAGTGAACCGGGACAGGGGTGGAATCAGCCCCAGCATTTT
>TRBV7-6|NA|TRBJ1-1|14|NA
CASSLAGAGTEAFF
TGTGCCAGCAGCTTAGCAGGGGCCGGCACTGAAGCTTTCTTT
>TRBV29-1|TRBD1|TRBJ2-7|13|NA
CSVKGQGYYEQYF
TGCAGCGTTAAGGGACAGGGATACTACGAGCAGTACTTC
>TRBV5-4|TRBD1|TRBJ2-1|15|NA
CASSWGQGTGNEQFF
TGTGCCAGCAGCTGGGGACAGGGGACGGGCAATGAGCAGTTCTTC
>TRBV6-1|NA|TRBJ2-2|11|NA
CASSRTGELFF
TGTGCCAGCAGTCGCACCGGGGAGCTGTTTTTT
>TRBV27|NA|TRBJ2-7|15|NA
CASIGGKGDAYEQYF
TGTGCCAGCATAGGTGGCAAGGGAGACGCCTACGAGCAGTACTTC
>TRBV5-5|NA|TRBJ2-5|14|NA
CASSSDGAQETQYF
TGTGCCAGCAGCTCCGATGGGGCCCAAGAGACCCAGTACTTC
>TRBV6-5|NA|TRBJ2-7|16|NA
CASSSPGLSEAYEQYF
TGTGCCAGCAGTTCCCCCGGTCTTTCCGAAGCCTACGAGCAGTACTTC
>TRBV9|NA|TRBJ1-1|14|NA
CASSEPGPYTEAFF
TGTGCCAGCAGCGAACCGGGTCCTTACACTGAAGCTTTCTTT
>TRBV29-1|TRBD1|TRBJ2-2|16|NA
CSVRLAGTVNTGELFF
TGCAGCGTTAGATTAGCCGGGACAGTAAACACCGGGGAGCTGTTTTTT
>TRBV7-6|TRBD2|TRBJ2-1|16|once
CASSLDEGLVQHEQFF
TGTGCCAGCAGCTTAGATGAAGGACTAGTACAACATGAGCAGTTCTTC
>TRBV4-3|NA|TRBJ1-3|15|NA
CASSQGSGAGNTIYF
TGCGCCAGCAGCCAAGGGTCGGGAGCCGGAAACACCATATATTTT
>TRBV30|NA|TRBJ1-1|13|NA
CAWYPIGAGEAFF
TGTGCCTGGTATCCCATTGGCGCGGGTGAAGCTTTCTTT
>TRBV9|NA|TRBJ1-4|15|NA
CASSAGVAANEKLFF
TGTGCCAGCAGCGCAGGGGTTGCGGCTAATGAAAAACTGTTTTTT
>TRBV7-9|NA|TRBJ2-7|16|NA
CASSSPVGASSYEQYF
TGTGCCAGCAGTTCCCCCGTGGGGGCTAGCTCCTACGAGCAGTACTTC
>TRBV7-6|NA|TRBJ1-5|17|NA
CASRYTRDPYSNQPQHF
TGTGCCAGCAGGTACACCCGGGACCCATATAGCAATCAGCCCCAGCATTTT
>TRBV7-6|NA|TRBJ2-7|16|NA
CASSSPARGQVYEQYF
TGTGCCAGCAGCTCCCCCGCCCGCGGGCAGGTCTACGAGCAGTACTTC
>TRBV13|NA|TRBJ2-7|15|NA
CASSPGPELAKEQYF
TGTGCCAGCAGCCCGGGTCCGGAACTCGCAAAAGAGCAGTACTTC
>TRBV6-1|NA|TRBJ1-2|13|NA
CASSDTANYGYTF
TGTGCCAGCAGTGATACAGCTAACTATGGCTACACCTTC
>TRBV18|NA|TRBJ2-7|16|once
CASSPPKIGPSYEQYF
TGTGCCAGCTCACCACCGAAAATAGGCCCCTCCTACGAGCAGTACTTC
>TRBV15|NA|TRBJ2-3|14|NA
CATSREDYTDTQYF
TGTGCCACCAGCAGAGAGGACTACACAGATACGCAGTATTTT
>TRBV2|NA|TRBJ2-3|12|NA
CAAVQRAHTQYF
TGTGCCGCCGTCCAGCGGGCACATACGCAGTATTTT
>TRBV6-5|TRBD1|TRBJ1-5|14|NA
CASRPGQGHQPQHF
TGTGCCAGCAGACCGGGACAGGGCCATCAGCCCCAGCATTTT
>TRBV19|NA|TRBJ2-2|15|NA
CASSITGGFTGELFF
TGTGCCAGTAGTATCACCGGGGGCTTCACCGGGGAGCTGTTTTTT
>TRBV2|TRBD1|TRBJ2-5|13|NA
CASRDRGQETQYF
TGTGCCAGCAGGGACAGGGGACAAGAGACCCAGTACTTC
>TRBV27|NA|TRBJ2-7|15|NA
CASSYNAGGGYEQYF
TGTGCCAGCAGTTATAACGCAGGAGGGGGCTACGAGCAGTACTTC
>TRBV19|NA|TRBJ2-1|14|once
CASRGKTGWVEQFF
TGTGCCAGTAGGGGCAAAACAGGGTGGGTAGAGCAGTTCTTC
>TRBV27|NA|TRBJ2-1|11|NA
CASSPPNEQFF
TGTGCCAGCAGTCCACCCAATGAGCAGTTCTTC